The rows below give T cell receptor beta chains drawn from one sample of a study of CD8 T cells in ankylosing spondylitis. MiXCR, applied by TCRdb to the 5' RACE reads, yields one record per CDR3 protein. The repertoire holds 150,000 to 200,000 distinct CDR3 sequences, 10% to 15% seen once, with approximately 10% in the top ten. What was sequenced was blood, either unsorted or a sorted T cell fraction (not recorded which). These receptors all come from a female donor with ankylosing spondylitis or in good health (not recorded which). CDR3s include the opening cysteine and the closing phenylalanine or tryptophan. Each record gives: V gene, CDR3 length, J gene, clone size, D gene, CDR3 DNA, CDR3 protein. A D gene is named only where the DNA matches it firmly. Clone sizes are given selectively: once, few, many, or a class where the clone is expanded.

TRBV20-1	16	TRBJ1-3	few	NA	TGCAGAAACATAATTGGACCGGGAGCGCCTGGAAACACCATATATTTT	CRNIIGPGAPGNTIYF
TRBV3-1	11	TRBJ1-1	few	TRBD1	TGTGCCGCCAAGGGACAGAAAGAAGCTTTCTTT	CAAKGQKEAFF
TRBV7-2	13	TRBJ1-2	NA	NA	TGTGCCAGCGTTGATCCCGGTAGGACCGGCTACACCTTC	CASVDPGRTGYTF
TRBV5-1	14	TRBJ1-2	many	NA	TGCGCCAGCAGCTTGGCCAGTACAGGGTATGGCTACACCTTC	CASSLASTGYGYTF
TRBV5-1	15	TRBJ2-7	few	TRBD1	TGCGCCAGCAGCACACAGGGGACCGGTTCCTACGAGCAGTACTTC	CASSTQGTGSYEQYF
TRBV24-1	15	TRBJ2-1	few	TRBD1	TGTGCCACCAGTGATCCCAGGGGGTCCTACAATGAGCAGTTCTTC	CATSDPRGSYNEQFF
TRBV20-1	13	TRBJ2-1	many	NA	TGCAGTGCTAGGATCATAGTAGGCGATGAGCAGTTCTTC	CSARIIVGDEQFF
TRBV10-3	10	TRBJ2-5	many	NA	TGTGCCATCGGGGAAGAGACCCAGTACTTC	CAIGEETQYF
TRBV6-5	14	TRBJ2-1	NA	TRBD1	TGTGCCAGCAGTTCGGACAGGAACTACAATGAGCAGTTCTTC	CASSSDRNYNEQFF
TRBV5-1	16	TRBJ2-1	many	TRBD1	TGCGCCAGCAGCGAGACAGGGGCTCGCTCCTACAATGAGCAGTTCTTC	CASSETGARSYNEQFF
TRBV20-1	14	TRBJ2-7	few	TRBD2	TGCAGTGCTAGAGGACTAGCGGGAGCCTACGAGCAGTACTTC	CSARGLAGAYEQYF
TRBV10-3	15	TRBJ2-7	NA	NA	TGTGCCATCAGTGAGTCGACTCCGGGGGAGGACGAGCAGTACTTC	CAISESTPGEDEQYF
TRBV10-3	13	TRBJ1-2	NA	NA	TGTGCCATCAGTGAGAACACCGGCCTTGGCTACACCTTC	CAISENTGLGYTF
TRBV7-8	15	TRBJ1-2	many	NA	TGTGCCAGCAGCTTAGCTTCCAATAGGGGCTATGGCTACACCTTC	CASSLASNRGYGYTF
TRBV28	12	TRBJ1-2	many	NA	TGTGCCAGCCTACAGGGCATCTATGGCTACACCTTC	CASLQGIYGYTF
TRBV11-2	14	TRBJ2-2	many	NA	TGTGCCAGCAGCTTCGCAGTACTCACCGGGGAGCTGTTTTTT	CASSFAVLTGELFF
TRBV5-1	15	TRBJ1-1	many	NA	TGCGCCAGCCCATCCGTGACCGGGAGGAACACTGAAGCTTTCTTT	CASPSVTGRNTEAFF
TRBV6-2/TRBV6-3	13	TRBJ2-7	NA	NA	TGTGCCAGCAGCTCCACCAGTCCCTACGAGCAGTACTTC	CASSSTSPYEQYF
TRBV20-1	13	TRBJ2-7	many	TRBD2	TGCAGTGCTAGTTTAGGGACTACCTACGAGCAGTACTTC	CSASLGTTYEQYF
TRBV11-2	17	TRBJ2-1	many	TRBD2	TGTGCCAGCAGCTCTCTGGTCCTAGCGGGACAAAGAAATGAGCAGTTCTTC	CASSSLVLAGQRNEQFF
TRBV11-2	13	TRBJ2-3	many	NA	TGTGCCAGCAGCTTAGATCGGCTTCCTTGGAAGTATTTT	CASSLDRLPWKYF
TRBV7-2	14	TRBJ2-7	NA	TRBD2	TGTGCCAGCAGCTACGCGACTAGCTCCTACAAGCAGTACTTC	CASSYATSSYKQYF
TRBV7-2	14	TRBJ2-1	few	NA	TGTGCCAGCAGTGGTGCCTACGTAAACAATGAGCAGTTCTTC	CASSGAYVNNEQFF
TRBV20-1	14	TRBJ1-2	few	NA	TGCAGTGCTACGAGAGCAGGGTCCTTCTATGGCTACACCTTC	CSATRAGSFYGYTF
TRBV5-1	15	TRBJ2-3	many	NA	TGCGCCAGCAGCCCACAGGATTCCAGCACAGATACGCAGTATTTT	CASSPQDSSTDTQYF
TRBV20-1	11	TRBJ1-4	many	NA	TGCAGTGCTAAGGCAGGGGAAAAACTGTTTTTT	CSAKAGEKLFF
TRBV24-1	16	TRBJ1-5	many	NA	TGTGCCACCAGTGATTCCCCAGGGGCAGGAAATCAGCCCCAGCATTTT	CATSDSPGAGNQPQHF
TRBV20-1	14	TRBJ2-1	NA	NA	TGCAGTGCTAGCCGCGGGAACTCCTACAATGAGCAGTTCTTC	CSASRGNSYNEQFF
TRBV2	11	TRBJ1-1	many	NA	TGTGCCAGCAGGGGGGGTGTTGAAGCTTTCTTT	CASRGGVEAFF
TRBV7-2	11	TRBJ1-2	NA	NA	TGTGCCAGTAGGGGGGTCGGAGGCTACACCTTC	CASRGVGGYTF
TRBV28	15	TRBJ1-2	few	TRBD1	TGTGCCAGCAGAGACAGGGGCCTCTCTAACTATGGCTACACCTTC	CASRDRGLSNYGYTF
TRBV20-1	14	TRBJ2-1	few	NA	TGCAGTGCTAGTGGGGCGGGATCCTACAATGAGCAGTTCTTC	CSASGAGSYNEQFF
TRBV7-8	13	TRBJ2-5	NA	TRBD2	TGTGCCAGCAGCTTAAGACTAGCGGAGACCCAGCACTTC	CASSLRLAETQHF
TRBV4-3	13	TRBJ2-2	many	NA	TGCGCCAGCAGCCAAATCAACCCCGGGGAGCTGTTTTTT	CASSQINPGELFF
TRBV28	12	TRBJ2-7	many	NA	TGTGCCAGCAGTTTGTGGGCGAACGAGCAGTACTTC	CASSLWANEQYF
TRBV20-1	14	TRBJ1-5	NA	NA	TGCAGTGCTAAAGATCCTAGGGTAGGCCAGCCCCAGCATTTT	CSAKDPRVGQPQHF
TRBV2	13	TRBJ2-7	many	NA	TGTGCCAGCAGACGGGATTACTCCTACGAGCAGTACTTC	CASRRDYSYEQYF
TRBV20-1	11	TRBJ2-7	many	NA	TGCAGTGCCAGGGCTGGCATCGAGCAGTACTTC	CSARAGIEQYF
TRBV12-3/TRBV12-4	15	TRBJ2-1	NA	TRBD2	TGTGCCAGCAGTTTCGGGGGGACTAGCGCGAATGAGCAGTTCTTC	CASSFGGTSANEQFF
TRBV5-1	16	TRBJ2-7	NA	NA	TGCGCCAGCAGCTTGGTGATCGGGATTCCCAACTACGAGCAGTACTTC	CASSLVIGIPNYEQYF
TRBV5-1	15	TRBJ1-5	medium-sized	NA	TGCGCCAGCAGGAAATGGGCAGGCGACAATCAGCCCCAGCATTTT	CASRKWAGDNQPQHF
TRBV11-2	18	TRBJ2-4	once	NA	TGTGCCAGCAGCTTGAGAGGGTCCGCAACCCTAGCCAAAAACATTCAGTACTTC	CASSLRGSATLAKNIQYF
TRBV12-3/TRBV12-4	13	TRBJ1-1	many	NA	TGTGCCAGCAGGCATGACAGGAACACTGAAGCTTTCTTT	CASRHDRNTEAFF
TRBV20-1	20	TRBJ1-1	NA	NA	TGCAGTGCTAGAGACGCGGGGTTGGGGAGGGACCAATTAGTGGGCACTGAAGCTTTCTTT	CSARDAGLGRDQLVGTEAFF
TRBV5-1	14	TRBJ2-3	many	NA	TGCGCCAGCAGCCAACGGGACTTAACAGATACGCAGTATTTT	CASSQRDLTDTQYF
TRBV20-1	13	TRBJ2-7	few	TRBD2	TGCAGTGCTCCGGGACTAGCGGGAGATGAGCAGTACTTC	CSAPGLAGDEQYF